Listed below are T cell receptor beta chains from one sample, sequenced in a study of cytomegalovirus exposure and HLA in healthy donors. Data came from immunoSEQ multiplex PCR; TCRdb stores just in-frame clones and leaves some out. The sample lists over 200,000 clones, approximately 82% occurring once. The source material was PBMCs. The receptors originated from a male donor in good health and CMV-seronegative. CDR3s include the opening cysteine and the closing phenylalanine or tryptophan.

v_call	j_call	cdr3_aa
TRBV6-5	.	CASRTNRGPYEQYF
TRBV5-1	TRBJ1-1	CASHPGRTRANTEAFF
TRBV19	TRBJ2-7	CASSTDSGRTYGQYF
TRBV27	TRBJ2-5	CASSDYSQETQYF
TRBV7-2	TRBJ2-7	CASSFATGYNEQYF
TRBV5-1	TRBJ2-3	CASSGGRGGTDTQYF
TRBV18	TRBJ2-1	CASSPPVQGAKNEQFF
TRBV5-1	TRBJ2-7	CASSLERQYEQYF
TRBV5-5	TRBJ2-1	CASSLWLLSSGAYNEQFF
TRBV5-1	TRBJ2-1	CASSFATSASINEQFF
TRBV5-1	TRBJ2-7	CASSLQGASYEQYF
TRBV18	TRBJ2-5	CASSPTREETQYF
TRBV6-6	TRBJ2-3	CASSYEREGHSDTQYF
TRBV5-6	TRBJ2-1	CASSGRPAYNEQFF
TRBV19	TRBJ1-4	CASSIVGANEKLFF
TRBV10-1	TRBJ1-1	CASSESGNTEAFF
TRBV4-2	TRBJ2-3	CASSPQLAGGTDTQYF
TRBV2	TRBJ2-1	CASSLGRFRDEQFF
TRBV7-2	TRBJ2-7	CASSFKRQNYEQYF
TRBV7-6	TRBJ2-7	CASSPPNSQPGQGAPYEQYF
TRBV29-1	TRBJ2-4	CSVVNQGRAKNIQYF
TRBV15	TRBJ2-1	CATSRGSGHNEQFF
TRBV18	TRBJ1-2	CASSSGQIYGYTF
TRBV6-1	TRBJ2-6	CASRVESGANVLTF
TRBV27	TRBJ1-1	CASSLRSYTAANTNTEAFF
TRBV28	TRBJ1-5	CASRTSSQPQHF
TRBV9	TRBJ2-7	CASSGASGSYEQYF
TRBV28	TRBJ2-4	CASRETGGAGIAKNIQYF
TRBV28	TRBJ2-1	CASSLEASGRDEQFF
TRBV28	TRBJ1-1	CASSQGPNTEAFF
TRBV9	TRBJ1-6	CASSVTSSYNSPLHF
TRBV23-1	TRBJ2-6	CASSPDSASGANVLTF
TRBV19	TRBJ2-1	CASSTGQGRNEQFF
TRBV20-1	TRBJ1-1	CSATAGEAFF
TRBV7-6	TRBJ2-1	CASSSGQVIINEQFF
TRBV18	TRBJ1-1	CASSRTRNTEAFF
TRBV19	TRBJ1-4	CAVKLPGTGVEKLFF
TRBV5-1	TRBJ1-1	CASSLVVGQGSTEAFF
TRBV7-7	TRBJ2-5	CASSLRPGARETQYF
TRBV5-4	TRBJ2-7	CASSFGGSGTYEQYF
TRBV7-3	TRBJ2-2	CASSLIPAVANTGELFF
TRBV7-9	TRBJ2-1	CASSLESGGNNEQFF
TRBV5-4	TRBJ1-1	CASSLDVGATEAFF
TRBV5-1	TRBJ1-4	CASSRGQNEKLFF
TRBV7-3	TRBJ2-1	CASSQGYEQFF
TRBV18	TRBJ2-1	CASSPVPPDRGRNEQFF
TRBV28	TRBJ2-7	CASSYPSRYEQYF
TRBV19	TRBJ2-2	CASSRVAGGAGELFF
TRBV5-6	TRBJ1-2	CASSWAWLTENYGYTF
TRBV9	TRBJ2-7	CASSADSVPYEQYF
TRBV7-8	TRBJ1-1	CASSLPQGNTEAFF
TRBV11-2	TRBJ1-3	CASSLTRSGNTIYF
TRBV5-1	TRBJ2-2	CASSLAQGAVGELFF
TRBV9	TRBJ2-4	CASSVSSGEGIQYF
TRBV2	TRBJ1-4	CASSASGQEKLFF
TRBV19	TRBJ1-1	CASSIPLRPRVVPEAFF
TRBV7-2	TRBJ2-3	CASSFFSDTQYF
TRBV28	.	CASSSPPEQYF
TRBV5-1	TRBJ2-1	CASSFDGSYYNEQFF
TRBV6-5	TRBJ1-2	CASSYEDRARGYTF